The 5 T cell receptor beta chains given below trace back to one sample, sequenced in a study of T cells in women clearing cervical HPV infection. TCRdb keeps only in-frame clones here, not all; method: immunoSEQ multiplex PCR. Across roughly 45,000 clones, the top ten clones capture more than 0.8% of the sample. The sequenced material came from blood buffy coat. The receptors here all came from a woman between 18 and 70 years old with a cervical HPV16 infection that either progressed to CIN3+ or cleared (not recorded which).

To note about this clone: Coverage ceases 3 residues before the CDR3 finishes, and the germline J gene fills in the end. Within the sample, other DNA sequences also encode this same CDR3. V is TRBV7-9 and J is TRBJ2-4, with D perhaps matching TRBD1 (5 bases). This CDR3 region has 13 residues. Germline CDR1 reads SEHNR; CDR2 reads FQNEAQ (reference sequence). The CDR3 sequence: CASSLEGVYGQYF. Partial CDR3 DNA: TGTGCCAGCAGCTTAGAAGGGGTCTATGGT.

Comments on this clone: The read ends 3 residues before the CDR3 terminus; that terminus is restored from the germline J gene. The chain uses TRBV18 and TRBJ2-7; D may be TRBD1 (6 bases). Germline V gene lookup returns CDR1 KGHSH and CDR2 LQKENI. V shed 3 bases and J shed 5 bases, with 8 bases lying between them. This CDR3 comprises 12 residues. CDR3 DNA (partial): TGTGCCAGCTCACCGGGGGCCCACGAG. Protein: CASSPGAHE. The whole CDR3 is CASSPGAHEQYF.

The CDR3 sequence: CASSSTPDGDYGYTF. CDR3 DNA, as far as it was read: TGCGCCAGCAGCTCTACTCCCGACGGGGATTATGGC. The chain has TRBV5-1 and TRBJ1-2; D is undetermined. Read data end 3 residues before the CDR3 end; the end is taken from the germline J gene. The germline V gene encodes CDR1 SGHRS and CDR2 YFSETQ. This CDR3 comprises 15 residues. Trimming left V 3 bases short and J 5 bases short, with 17 bases between.

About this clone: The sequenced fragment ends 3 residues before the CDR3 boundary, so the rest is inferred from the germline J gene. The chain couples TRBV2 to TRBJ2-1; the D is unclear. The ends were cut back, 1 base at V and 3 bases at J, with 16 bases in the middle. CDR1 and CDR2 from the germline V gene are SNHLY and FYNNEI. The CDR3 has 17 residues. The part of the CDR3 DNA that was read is TGTGCCAGCAGTGAAGATCGCAGCGAGCCTTACTACAATGAG. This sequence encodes CASSEDRSEPYYNE. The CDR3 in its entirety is CASSEDRSEPYYNEQFF.

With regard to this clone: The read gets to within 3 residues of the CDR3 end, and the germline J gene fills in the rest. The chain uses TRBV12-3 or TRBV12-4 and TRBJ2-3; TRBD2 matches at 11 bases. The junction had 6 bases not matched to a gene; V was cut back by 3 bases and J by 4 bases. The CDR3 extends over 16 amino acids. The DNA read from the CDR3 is TGTGCCAGCAGTTTTGGTCTTAGCGGGGGGGCAGATACG. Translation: CASSFGLSGGADT. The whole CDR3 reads CASSFGLSGGADTQYF.